This entry lists 7 T cell receptor beta chains sequenced from one sample in a study of shared clonotypes between healthy human individuals. Some clones are missing from TCRdb's copy, which holds only in-frame ones; the method was immunoSEQ multiplex PCR. There are approximately 2,000,000 clones in the sample; about nine tenths occur only once, and approximately 0.41% lies in the top ten. Material: naive CD4+ T cells from PBMCs. The subset denotes: CD45RA+ positively selected. Receptor source: a man between 18 and 35 years old in good health. Some clones in this sample may be carry-over from other donors' samples.

A remark on this clone: This specimen includes other DNA sequences encoding the same CDR3. The chain is built from TRBV19 and TRBJ2-2; D perhaps matches TRBD2 (7 bases). V was trimmed by 3 bases and J by 2 bases, leaving 10 bases between them. CDR3 size: 15 residues. The germline V gene encodes CDR1 LNHDA and CDR2 SQIVND (reference sequence). This CDR3 is CASSIRGANTGELFF. The CDR3 DNA sequence: TGTGCCAGTAGTATCCGGGGGGCTAACACCGGGGAGCTGTTTTTT.

This sequence joins TRBV11-2 and TRBJ2-7; 10 nucleotides line up with TRBD1. Trimming took 5 bases from V and 4 from J; bases not matched to a gene: 5. The CDR3 has 14 residues. The germline gives CDR1 SGHAT, CDR2 FQNNGV. CDR3 coding DNA: TGTGCCAGCAGCAGTGACAGGGGGCAATACGAGCAGTACTTC. This translates into CASSSDRGQYEQYF.

This clone was seen only once. This chain links TRBV6-5 with TRBJ2-2; a possible D gene is TRBD2 (6 bases). The CDR3 has 15 residues. Trimming left V 6 bases short and J 2 bases short, with 13 bases between. Germline CDR1 and CDR2: MNHEY and SVGAGI. CDR3 sequence reads: CASSSGLTNTGELFF. The CDR3 DNA follows: TGTGCCAGCAGCTCTGGACTAACCAACACCGGGGAGCTGTTTTTT.

The rearrangement joins TRBV5-1 to TRBJ2-1; 7 nucleotides match TRBD2. CDR3 length: 17 residues. Germline V gene sequence: CDR1 SGHRS, CDR2 YFSETQ. With V trimmed by 4 bases and J by 2 bases, 12 bases remained unmatched. The CDR3 is CASSRTPSGRTYNEQFF. In nucleotides, the CDR3 is TGCGCCAGCAGCCGAACACCTAGCGGCAGAACCTACAATGAGCAGTTCTTC.

The chain joins TRBV28 to TRBJ1-2; perhaps TRBD1 as D (5 bases). CDR1 MDHEN and CDR2 SYDVKM come from the germline V gene. With 4 bases removed from V and 4 bases from J, the gap between germline ends came to 16 bases. There are 15 residues in the CDR3. In DNA form, the CDR3 reads TGTGCCAGCAGTTCCGGTGCGGGGGAAGGCTATGGCTACACCTTC. Its translation: CASSSGAGEGYGYTF.

The chain links TRBV10-3 to TRBJ1-5; perhaps TRBD1 as D (6 bases). Germline V gene lookup returns CDR1 ENHRY and CDR2 SYGVKD. The CDR3 totals 17 residues. Trimming removed 4 bases at V and 6 bases at J, with 22 bases between. The chain's CDR3 is CAISVRPQQGRGQPQHF. The CDR3 nucleotides are TGTGCCATCAGTGTTAGACCCCAACAGGGTCGGGGTCAGCCCCAGCATTTT.

The rearrangement links TRBV5-1 to TRBJ2-2, with D possibly TRBD2 on 6 matching bases. The CDR3 is 15 residues long. The V and J ends lost 5 bases and 0 bases respectively, with 11 bases between them. Germline V gene data show CDR1 as SGHRS and CDR2 as YFSETQ. The CDR3 DNA reads as TGCGCCAGCAGGTGGGGGGTGACGAACACCGGGGAGCTGTTTTTT. Translating it yields CASRWGVTNTGELFF.